This T cell receptor beta chain stems from a study of control samples from healthy donors and cancer patients. The CDR3 sequence is 16 residues long. V shed 0 bases and J shed 0 bases, with 9 bases lying between them. The germline gives CDR1 GTSNPN, CDR2 SVGIG (reference sequence). The table came from immunoSEQ multiplex PCR; TCRdb's copy has only in-frame clones and leaves some out. The table includes 65,000 to 85,000 clones, more than 70% detected once. This clone was recorded only once. V and J are TRBV30 and TRBJ1-6; D not resolved. Sequencing used PBMCs. The clonotype originates from a woman aged 45-60 years with head and neck cancer. Written as DNA, the CDR3 is TGTGCCTGGAGTGTAAAGAGGAGCTCCTATAATTCACCCCTCCACTTT. Translating gives CAWSVKRSSYNSPLHF.